This TCR beta chain was identified during a study of human T cells and chemical hapten exposure. CDR1 is MNHEY and CDR2 is SMNVEV in the germline V gene (reference sequence). This CDR3 is built from 15 residues. V gave up 5 bases and J gave up 4 bases, with 15 bases separating them. Specified time point: patch test 1, 2 weeks after DPC sensitization. Noted treatment: therapeutic diphenylcyclopropenone sensitization with weekly scalp DPC. TCRdb recomputed calls from the RACE reads with MiXCR, one row per CDR3 protein. The table lists around 340,000 distinct CDR3 sequences, around 7% of them singletons.

This receptor was obtained from a young woman with alopecia areata. Some clones in this sample may be carry-over from other donors' samples. This chain links TRBV27 with TRBJ1-5; D gene unclear. This specimen consisted of whole blood, obtained in connection with sensitization to the hapten diphenylcyclopropenone (DPC). CDR3 DNA sequence: TGTGCCAGCAGTCCCCTTACTGGGGAGAATCAGCCCCAGCATTTT. Protein sequence: CASSPLTGENQPQHF.